Listed here are 29 T cell receptor beta chains from one sample, sequenced in a study of human T cells and chemical hapten exposure. One entry per CDR3 protein results from TCRdb running MiXCR on the RACE reads. The sample has about 360,000 distinct CDR3 sequences, roughly 5% seen once. Specified time point: patch test 1, 2 weeks after DPC sensitization. Treatment specified: therapeutic diphenylcyclopropenone sensitization with weekly scalp DPC. The input for sequencing was whole blood, taken in connection with sensitization to the hapten diphenylcyclopropenone (DPC). These receptors were obtained from a woman aged 45-65 years with alopecia areata. Some clones in this sample may be carry-over from other donors' samples.

This clonotype was recorded at least ten times. The chain couples TRBV5-4 to TRBJ1-2; 7 nucleotides align to TRBD1. After removal of 5 bases from V and 3 bases from J, the junction contained 4 bases not matched to a gene. In germline, CDR1 is SGHNT, CDR2 YYREEE (reference sequence). This CDR3 has 13 residues. CDR3 loop: CASSFDRDYGYTF. The CDR3 nucleotides are TGTGCCAGCAGTTTTGACAGGGACTATGGCTACACCTTC.

This clonotype was detected ten times or more. This chain connects TRBV28 to TRBJ2-3; D ambiguous. Trimming shortened V by 2 bases and J by 2 bases, and 11 bases separated the two germline ends. CDR3 length: 15 amino acids. The V gene's germline CDR1 is MDHEN and CDR2 SYDVKM. The CDR3 nucleotides read TGTGCCAGCAGTTTAGGCTCTAGGGCCACAGATACGCAGTATTTT. Translated: CASSLGSRATDTQYF.

At least ten counts were recorded for this clonotype. This chain connects TRBV12-5 to TRBJ1-1; tentative D call: TRBD1 (5 bases). The length of the CDR3 is 15 residues. The V end was cut by 0 bases, the J end by 0 bases, with 8 bases between. Germline lookup yields CDR1 LGHNT and CDR2 FRNRAP. In nucleotides, the CDR3 is TGTGCTAGTGGTTTGGTAAGGGGAATGAACACTGAAGCTTTCTTT. It translates to CASGLVRGMNTEAFF.

The V gene is TRBV19, the J gene TRBJ2-2, with 15 bases aligning to TRBD2. The CDR3 extends over 17 amino acids. Germline V gene sequence: CDR1 LNHDA, CDR2 SQIVND (reference sequence). With 5 bases clipped from V and 3 bases from J, the junction kept 4 bases outside the gene matches. Written as DNA, the CDR3 is TGTGCCAGTAGTCCAGGGACTAGCGGGGGGTACACCGGGGAGCTGTTTTTT. This gives the protein CASSPGTSGGYTGELFF. The complete variable domain, with remaining parts taken from reference TRBV19 and TRBJ2-2, reads DGGITQSPKYLFRKEGQNVTLSCEQNLNHDAMYWYRQDPGQGLRLIYYSQIVNDFQKGDIAEGYSVSREKKESFPLTVTSAQKNPTAFYLCASSPGTSGGYTGELFFGEGSRLTVL.

This clonotype appeared a few times. The CDR3 loop reads CASSNGRVREKLFF. DNA of the CDR3: TGTGCCAGCAGCAATGGAAGGGTTCGGGAAAAACTGTTTTTT. The chain uses TRBV21-1 and TRBJ1-4. TRBV21-1 is tagged as a pseudogene. The CDR3 totals 14 residues.

Many counts were recorded for this clonotype. V and J are TRBV7-9 and TRBJ1-1; 11 nucleotides line up with TRBD1. Germline trimming cut 5 bases from V and 5 bases from J; bases unmatched to any gene: 7. The germline CDR1 and CDR2 sequences are SEHNR and FQNEAQ (reference sequence). This CDR3 contains 15 residues. CDR3 residues: CASSRGDRGETEAFF. DNA of the CDR3: TGTGCCAGCAGCCGCGGGGACAGGGGGGAGACTGAAGCTTTCTTT. The whole variable domain, remainder taken from reference TRBV7-9 and TRBJ1-1, is DTGVSQNPRHKITKRGQNVTFRCDPISEHNRLYWYRQTLGQGPEFLTYFQNEAQLEKSRLLSDRFSAERPKGSFSTLEIQRTEQGDSAMYLCASSRGDRGETEAFFGQGTRLTVV.

This clonotype was recorded at least ten times. The V and J genes are TRBV7-2 and TRBJ2-3; TRBD2 might be the D (5 bases). Trimming shortened V by 2 bases and J by 0 bases, and 9 bases separated the two germline ends. CDR3 length equals 15 residues. Germline CDR1 reads SGHTA; CDR2 reads FQGNSA. The CDR3 nucleotides read TGTGCCAGCAGCTTATTAGCGACTAGCACAGATACGCAGTATTTT. This sequence encodes CASSLLATSTDTQYF.

This clonotype was picked up many times. The chain is built from TRBV5-6 and TRBJ2-7; TRBD1 matches 10 bases. The CDR3 extends over 15 amino acids. The V gene's germline CDR1 is SGHDT and CDR2 YYEEEE. Losses at the gene ends were 3 bases for V and 4 bases for J; bases not matched to a gene: 7. The CDR3 DNA reads TGTGCCAGCAGCTCCGGGACAGGGGTCGGGTACGAGCAGTACTTC. Translation: CASSSGTGVGYEQYF.

This clonotype appeared many times. This chain uses TRBV9 with TRBJ1-6; perhaps TRBD1 as D (5 bases). The CDR3 covers 15 residues. The V and J ends lost 1 base and 10 bases respectively, with 15 bases between them. Germline CDR1 SGDLS, CDR2 YYNGEE. The CDR3 DNA sequence: TGTGCCAGCAGCGTAAATCAGGGAGGAGGATCACCCCTCCACTTT. Translated, it gives CASSVNQGGGSPLHF.

J is TRBJ1-3 and V is TRBV7-6; weak D call: TRBD1 (5 bases). Looked up from germline, CDR1 is SGHVS and CDR2 is FNYEAQ. CDR3 length: 16 amino acids. The V end was cut by 1 base, the J end by 0 bases, with 10 bases between. CDR3 DNA sequence: TGTGCCAGCAGCTTAGGGGGGGACTTCTCTGGAAACACCATATATTTT. Residues: CASSLGGDFSGNTIYF.

Ten or more counts support this clonotype. V and J are TRBV9 and TRBJ1-6, with D maybe TRBD1 (6 bases). The CDR3 is made up of 16 amino acids. Germline V gives CDR1 SGDLS, CDR2 YYNGEE. The V end lost 4 bases, the J end lost 7 bases, and 18 bases lay between the germline ends. In DNA, the CDR3 is TGTGCCAGCAGCCCACCCGGGAGGGGGAGGAATTCACCCCTCCACTTT. Its translation is CASSPPGRGRNSPLHF.

V gene TRBV20-1 combines with J gene TRBJ2-3; 11 nucleotides align to TRBD2. With 2 bases clipped from V and 0 bases from J, the junction kept 13 bases outside the gene matches. The CDR3 runs to 19 residues. Germline V CDR1 and CDR2: DFQATT, SNEGSKA (reference sequence). CDR3 bases: TGCAGTGCTAGAAGTATCAAGCCCGGGACTAGCGGTAGCACAGATACGCAGTATTTT. Translating gives CSARSIKPGTSGSTDTQYF.

This clonotype was counted many times. The V call is TRBV6-2 or TRBV6-3, the J call TRBJ2-1; 10 nucleotides line up with TRBD2. CDR1 is MNHEY, CDR2 SVGEGT, per germline. The CDR3 spans 16 residues. J gave up 5 bases and V 4 bases, and 8 bases lay outside the gene matches. This CDR3 is CASSFTSGKANNEQFF. The DNA of the CDR3 is TGTGCCAGCAGTTTTACTAGCGGGAAGGCTAACAATGAGCAGTTCTTC.

V usage is TRBV1 and J usage is TRBJ1-4. TRBV1 is shown as a pseudogene. The CDR3 has 14 residues. As DNA, the CDR3 is TGCACCACTCCTCATCAGGGGAGGGTGAAAAAACTGTTTTTT. Translated, it gives CTTPHQGRVKKLFF.

For this clonotype: A much larger clone lies one base from this, so it may be a read error. The rearrangement joins TRBV11-2 to TRBJ2-3; D may correspond to TRBD1 or TRBD2 (5 bases each). The length of the CDR3 is 16 residues. From germline, CDR1 is SGHAT and CDR2 FQNNGV. The V end was cut by 2 bases, the J end by 6 bases, with 18 bases between. In nucleotides, the CDR3 is TGTGCCAGCAGCTTAACGGGACCCTCTGGTTTGGATACGCAGTATTTT. Amino acids: CASSLTGPSGLDTQYF.

This clonotype appeared a few times. V and J are TRBV9 and TRBJ1-1; TRBD1 aligns across 9 bases. Germline V gene data show CDR1 as SGDLS and CDR2 as YYNGEE. V shed 2 bases and J 4 bases; nucleotides not matched to a gene: 9. The CDR3 sequence is 16 residues long. CDR3 nucleotides: TGTGCCAGCAGCGTCGGTCCCGGGACAGGGCCCACTGAAGCTTTCTTT. Translating it yields CASSVGPGTGPTEAFF. The full variable domain, with the rest looked up from reference TRBV9 and TRBJ1-1, is DSGVTQTPKHLITATGQRVTLRCSPRSGDLSVYWYQQSLDQGLQFLIQYYNGEERAKGNILERFSAQQFPDLHSELNLSSLELGDSALYFCASSVGPGTGPTEAFFGQGTRLTVV.

This clonotype has a count of ten or more. The chain couples TRBV7-9 to TRBJ2-2; a weak D match, TRBD1 (6 bases). This CDR3 has 15 residues. Germline V gene lookup returns CDR1 SEHNR and CDR2 FQNEAQ (reference sequence). V was shortened by 5 bases and J by 5 bases, with 15 bases between the two germline ends. The CDR3 reads CASSELRTGTGELFF. The CDR3 DNA sequence: TGTGCCAGCAGCGAATTAAGAACAGGGACCGGGGAGCTGTTTTTT. Full variable domain (missing parts from reference TRBV7-9 and TRBJ2-2): DTGVSQNPRHKITKRGQNVTFRCDPISEHNRLYWYRQTLGQGPEFLTYFQNEAQLEKSRLLSDRFSAERPKGSFSTLEIQRTEQGDSAMYLCASSELRTGTGELFFGEGSRLTVL.

This clonotype was detected ten times or more. The gene calls are TRBV29-1 and TRBJ1-1, with D possibly matching TRBD1 (5 bases). The ends were cut back, 1 base at V and 0 bases at J, with 9 bases in the middle. Looked up from germline, CDR1 is SQVTM and CDR2 is ANQGSEA. This CDR3 contains 14 residues. The chain's CDR3 is CSVEGDALNTEAFF. The CDR3 nucleotides read TGCAGCGTTGAAGGGGACGCCCTGAACACTGAAGCTTTCTTT.

A few counts support this clonotype. This sequence joins TRBV30 and TRBJ2-7; D may be TRBD1 or TRBD2 (5 bases each). CDR1 is GTSNPN, CDR2 SVGIG, per germline (reference sequence). The CDR3 extends over 17 amino acids. V gave up 3 bases and J gave up 0 bases, with 21 bases separating them. The CDR3 loop is CAWSPIGTVKSSYEQYF. The CDR3 bases are TGTGCCTGGAGCCCCATCGGGACGGTCAAAAGCTCCTACGAGCAGTACTTC.

This clonotype has a count of ten or more. The CDR3 DNA reads TGTGCCAGCAGCTTATATGGGGCTGATCAAAAAGCTTTCTTT. Translated: CASSLYGADQKAFF. V gene TRBV7-8 combines with J gene TRBJ1-1, with TRBD1 as a possible D gene (5 bases). The V and J ends lost 2 bases and 9 bases respectively, with 16 bases between them. In germline, CDR1 is SGHVS, CDR2 FQNEAQ. This CDR3 is 14 amino acids long.

The rearrangement uses TRBV20-1 and TRBJ2-7; 8 bases line up with TRBD1. From germline, CDR1 is DFQATT and CDR2 SNEGSKA (reference sequence). The CDR3 is made up of 12 amino acids. J gave up 2 bases and V 5 bases, and 2 bases lay outside the gene matches. CDR3 DNA sequence: TGCAGTGCTGCACAGGGGGCCTACGAGCAGTACTTC. Amino acids: CSAAQGAYEQYF.

This clonotype has a handful of counts. The chain couples TRBV15 to TRBJ2-1, with a tentative D call TRBD2 (5 bases). CDR1 is LNHNV, CDR2 YYDKDF, per germline (reference sequence). Deletions cut 3 bases from V and 9 bases from J, with 9 bases between. The CDR3 contains 12 residues. The chain's CDR3 is CATSSVEGEQFF. The CDR3 nucleotides read TGTGCCACCAGCAGCGTAGAGGGTGAGCAGTTCTTC.

This clonotype was observed a few times. The chain links TRBV11-2 to TRBJ1-1, with D hard to call. Germline CDR1 is SGHAT and CDR2 is FQNNGV. With 5 bases removed from V and 10 bases from J, the gap between germline ends came to 8 bases. CDR3 length equals 10 residues. The CDR3 DNA is TGTGCCAGCAGCCAAGCGGGAGCTTTCTTT. Protein: CASSQAGAFF.

This clonotype was observed many times. V and J are TRBV7-3 and TRBJ2-1; TRBD2 matches at 7 bases. This CDR3 is 14 amino acids long. The trim removed 0 bases at V and 9 bases at J, leaving 5 bases unmatched. Germline lookup yields CDR1 SGHTA and CDR2 FQGTGA. CDR3 in amino acids: CASSLTGGWGEQFF. CDR3 sequence (DNA): TGTGCCAGCAGCTTAACGGGAGGGTGGGGTGAGCAGTTCTTC.

This clonotype was seen at least ten times. The genes are TRBV6-2 or TRBV6-3 and TRBJ2-4; TRBD2 aligns across 11 bases. V lost 4 bases to trimming and J lost 9 bases; unmatched junction nucleotides: 5. The CDR3 is made up of 14 amino acids. The germline V gene has CDR1 MNHEY and CDR2 SVGEGT. CDR3 amino acids: CASSLDSGRGIQYF. The DNA of the CDR3 is TGTGCCAGCAGTTTGGATAGCGGGAGGGGCATTCAGTACTTC.

This clonotype was detected a few times. J is TRBJ1-1 and V is TRBV25-1, with D unclear. CDR3 length: 15 amino acids. The ends were cut back, 1 base at V and 0 bases at J, with 9 bases in the middle. Germline V gene lookup returns CDR1 MGHDK and CDR2 SYGVNS. The CDR3 is CASSEFGGMNTEAFF. DNA of the CDR3: TGTGCCAGCAGTGAATTTGGCGGTATGAACACTGAAGCTTTCTTT.

The chain has TRBV29-1 and TRBJ1-1; a possible D gene is TRBD1 (6 bases). Germline CDR1 and CDR2: SQVTM and ANQGSEA. Trimming removed 8 bases at V and 5 bases at J, with 18 bases between. CDR3 length: 13 amino acids. The CDR3 region has the DNA TGCAGCACCCCGGGAGGCAGGGGAACTGAAGCTTTCTTT. Translated, it gives CSTPGGRGTEAFF. The full variable domain, completed using reference TRBV29-1 and TRBJ1-1, is SAVISQKPSRDICQRGTSLTIQCQVDSQVTMMFWYRQQPGQSLTLIATANQGSEATYESGFVIDKFPISRPNLTFSTLTVSNMSPEDSSIYLCSTPGGRGTEAFFGQGTRLTVV.

The chain carries TRBV29-1 and TRBJ1-2; a weak D match, TRBD1 (5 bases). Trimming shortened V by 4 bases and J by 7 bases, and 19 bases separated the two germline ends. CDR1 and CDR2 (germline): SQVTM, ANQGSEA. The CDR3 loop spans 14 amino acids. In DNA form, the CDR3 reads TGCAGCGTTGCCCACTCGGCAGGGCACTCTGGCTACACCTTC. Translating it yields CSVAHSAGHSGYTF.

This clonotype was recorded at least ten times. The chain employs TRBV5-1 and TRBJ1-1; no clear D. Germline V gene lookup returns CDR1 SGHRS and CDR2 YFSETQ. The CDR3 has 13 residues. Trimming shortened V by 7 bases and J by 6 bases, and 16 bases separated the two germline ends. The CDR3 is CASARSREPEAFF. As DNA, the CDR3 is TGCGCCAGCGCAAGAAGTCGGGAACCTGAAGCTTTCTTT.